The 21 T cell receptor beta chains below all came from one sample that was sequenced in a study of Ad26.COV2.S vaccination and SARS-CoV-2 variants. Measured with immunoSEQ multiplex PCR; TCRdb has only the in-frame clones, and not every one. The data contain about 460,000 clones, roughly nine tenths of them singletons. Stated treatment: roughly 18 received Ad26.COV2.S at low or high dose, single or two shots; about five received placebo; per-sample allocation not given. Specimens were obtained on day 63 following the first vaccine or placebo injection. The specimen comprised peripheral blood, sampled in a trial of Ad26.COV2.S vaccine versus placebo. The receptors stem from a person aged 18-65 years who received the Ad26.COV2.S COVID-19 vaccine or a placebo.

The chain is built from TRBV19 and TRBJ1-1, with 8 positions matching TRBD1. There are 16 residues in the CDR3. CDR1 and CDR2 (germline): LNHDA, SQIVND (reference sequence). V dropped 10 bases and J dropped 0; count of bases not matched to a gene: 13. CDR3 protein: CATWGRGQFMNTEAFF. CDR3 nucleotides: TGTGCCACCTGGGGCAGGGGGCAGTTCATGAACACTGAAGCTTTCTTT.

V gene TRBV29-1 combines with J gene TRBJ1-1, with no clear D. The length of the CDR3 is 12 residues. The germline V gene has CDR1 SQVTM and CDR2 ANQGSEA. V shed 6 bases and J shed 1 base, with 9 bases lying between them. The CDR3 nucleotides are TGCAGCGTCCGTCAGCCGAACACTGAAGCTTTCTTT. This codes for CSVRQPNTEAFF.

This clone occurred a few times. This rearrangement joins TRBV7-9 to TRBJ2-7; weak D call: TRBD1 (5 bases). This CDR3 spans 12 amino acids. CDR1 is SEHNR and CDR2 is FQNEAQ in the germline V gene (reference sequence). V was pared by 5 bases and J by 2 bases, with 7 bases between. CDR3 sequence reads: CASSTTAYEQYF. The CDR3 DNA reads TGTGCCAGCAGCACGACAGCCTACGAGCAGTACTTC. The whole variable domain, remainder taken from reference TRBV7-9 and TRBJ2-7, is DTGVSQNPRHKITKRGQNVTFRCDPISEHNRLYWYRQTLGQGPEFLTYFQNEAQLEKSRLLSDRFSAERPKGSFSTLEIQRTEQGDSAMYLCASSTTAYEQYFGPGTRLTVT.

The genes are TRBV6-2 or TRBV6-3 and TRBJ1-1; 8 bases agree with TRBD1. The CDR3 is 16 residues long. Germline values: CDR1 MNHEY, CDR2 SVGEGT. The trim removed 0 bases at V and 1 base at J, leaving 4 bases unmatched. The CDR3 DNA reads as TGTGCCAGCAGTTACTCCGACAGGGGCAAGAACACTGAAGCTTTCTTT. It yields the protein CASSYSDRGKNTEAFF.

The genes are TRBV6-6 and TRBJ1-1; tentative D call: TRBD1 (6 bases). With 6 bases removed from V and 8 bases from J, the gap between germline ends came to 10 bases. Germline CDR1 MNHNY, CDR2 SVGAGI (reference sequence). This CDR3 contains 11 residues. The CDR3 DNA sequence: TGTGCCAGCAGACAGGGTTTAGAAGCTTTCTTT. This translates into CASRQGLEAFF.

The chain couples TRBV28 to TRBJ2-7; 7 bases are shared with TRBD2. The CDR3 sequence is 13 residues long. The germline gives CDR1 MDHEN, CDR2 SYDVKM. V trimming: 5 bases; J trimming: 4 bases; junction bases outside the gene matches: 5. As DNA, the CDR3 is TGTGCCAGCAGTCTGACTAGCTTGTACGAGCAGTACTTC. Its translation: CASSLTSLYEQYF.

The rearrangement uses TRBV11-2 and TRBJ2-3; TRBD2 agrees at 8 bases. Per the germline V gene, CDR1 is SGHAT and CDR2 is FQNNGV. The CDR3 has 15 amino acids. V gave up 1 base and J gave up 6 bases; unmatched junction bases: 6. Here the CDR3 reads CASSLGLAGRDTQYF. CDR3 DNA sequence: TGTGCCAGCAGCTTAGGGTTAGCGGGACGGGATACGCAGTATTTT. The whole variable domain, remainder taken from reference TRBV11-2 and TRBJ2-3, is EAGVAQSPRYKIIEKRQSVAFWCNPISGHATLYWYQQILGQGPKLLIQFQNNGVVDDSQLPKDRFSAERLKGVDSTLKIQPAKLEDSAVYLCASSLGLAGRDTQYFGPGTRLTVL.

The rearrangement links TRBV11-1 to TRBJ1-2; a weak D match, TRBD1 (5 bases). V gave up 1 base and J gave up 1 base, with 10 bases separating them. The germline V gene has CDR1 SGHAT and CDR2 FQDESV (reference sequence). The CDR3 covers 15 residues. CDR3 loop: CASSLGTGRNYGYTF. The CDR3 coding sequence is TGTGCCAGCAGCTTAGGAACAGGACGTAACTATGGCTACACCTTC. The full variable domain, rest sourced from reference TRBV11-1 and TRBJ1-2, is EAEVAQSPRYKITEKSQAVAFWCDPISGHATLYWYRQILGQGPELLVQFQDESVVDDSQLPKDRFSAERLKGVDSTLKIQPAELGDSAMYLCASSLGTGRNYGYTFGSGTRLTVV.

The gene calls are TRBV11-2 and TRBJ1-2, with D tentatively TRBD1 (5 bases). Trimming removed 7 bases from V and 4 bases from J, with 10 bases in between. The CDR3 consists of 12 residues. Germline V lookup: CDR1 SGHAT, CDR2 FQNNGV. In DNA form, the CDR3 reads TGTGCCAGCAATAGGGGCAGCTATGGCTACACCTTC. Translated: CASNRGSYGYTF.

The chain carries TRBV10-3 and TRBJ1-1, with D possibly being TRBD1 (6 bases). V was trimmed by 4 bases and J by 10 bases, leaving 16 bases between them. Germline CDR1 ENHRY, CDR2 SYGVKD. The CDR3 has 13 amino acids. CDR3 region: CAISVQGGVGAFF. The CDR3 region has the DNA TGTGCCATCAGTGTCCAAGGGGGGGTTGGAGCTTTCTTT.

The chain is built from TRBV19 and TRBJ2-7; 9 bases agree with TRBD1. The ends lost 11 bases at V and 6 bases at J; junction bases unmatched: 14. Per the germline V gene, CDR1 is LNHDA and CDR2 is SQIVND (reference sequence). CDR3 length equals 14 residues. The CDR3 loop reads CASSGTGTSTEQYF. The CDR3 DNA is TGTGCCTCCTCCGGGACAGGGACGTCCACCGAGCAGTACTTC.

The chain joins TRBV5-1 to TRBJ1-4; no definite D call. Germline CDR1 is SGHRS and CDR2 is YFSETQ. The CDR3 spans 13 residues. With 1 base removed from V and 4 bases from J, the gap between germline ends came to 5 bases. For the CDR3, the DNA is TGCGCCAGCAGCTTGTTCAGTAATGAAAAACTGTTTTTT. This translates into CASSLFSNEKLFF.

The V and J genes are TRBV7-9 and TRBJ2-1, with 8 bases that match TRBD2. Germline V lookup: CDR1 SEHNR, CDR2 FQNEAQ (reference sequence). With 6 bases clipped from V and 7 bases from J, the junction kept 5 bases outside the gene matches. The CDR3 covers 13 residues. The CDR3 nucleotides are TGTGCCAGCAGGATACCGGGAGGGAATGAGCAGTTCTTC. Translation: CASRIPGGNEQFF.

CDR3 in amino acids: CSTRQGLGETQYF. As DNA, the CDR3 is TGCAGCACGAGACAGGGCCTGGGAGAGACCCAGTACTTC. The J gene is TRBJ2-5, the V gene TRBV29-1; 7 bases are shared with TRBD1. In germline, CDR1 is SQVTM, CDR2 ANQGSEA. J lost 4 bases, V lost 8 bases, and 10 bases had no gene match. The CDR3 loop spans 13 amino acids.

The CDR3 region has the DNA TGTGCCAGCAGTGGGGGGACAAACTACGAGCAGTACTTC. Translating it yields CASSGGTNYEQYF. The rearrangement joins TRBV25-1 to TRBJ2-7; possibly TRBD1 for D (6 bases). Germline values: CDR1 MGHDK, CDR2 SYGVNS. V lost 4 bases and J 3 bases, leaving 10 bases between the germline ends. The CDR3 spans 13 residues.

This clone was seen once. This chain joins TRBV7-9 and TRBJ1-4; D perhaps matches TRBD1 (5 bases). The CDR3 is made up of 15 amino acids. Germline-derived CDR1 and CDR2 are SEHNR and FQNEAQ (reference sequence). V dropped 5 bases and J dropped 8 bases, with 18 bases sitting between them. In nucleotides, the CDR3 is TGTGCCAGCAGCGGGTGGCAGGGTCTAGGAGAAAAACTGTTTTTT. Protein sequence: CASSGWQGLGEKLFF.

The rearrangement uses TRBV19 and TRBJ2-3, with TRBD2 matching 13 bases. With 10 bases clipped from V and 7 bases from J, the junction kept 11 bases outside the gene matches. The CDR3 loop spans 15 amino acids. The germline CDR1 and CDR2 sequences are LNHDA and SQIVND (reference sequence). The CDR3 region has the DNA TGTGCCATCTCGCGGACTAGCGGGAGTTCGAATACGCAGTATTTT. Its protein product is CAISRTSGSSNTQYF.

The J gene is TRBJ2-7, the V gene TRBV28; 11 bases are shared with TRBD2. The V gene end was trimmed by 5 bases and the J gene end by 2 bases; junction bases not matched to a gene: 5. CDR3 size: 15 residues. Germline lookup yields CDR1 MDHEN and CDR2 SYDVKM. In DNA form, the CDR3 reads TGTGCCAGCAGTACCCGACTAGCGGGAACCTACGAGCAGTACTTC. It is translated as CASSTRLAGTYEQYF.

The gene calls are TRBV24-1 and TRBJ2-7, with D perhaps being TRBD1 or TRBD2 (5 bases each). Germline CDR1 reads KGHDR; CDR2 reads SFDVKD. Trimming left V 4 bases short and J 4 bases short, with 13 bases between. The CDR3 sequence is 14 residues long. CDR3 sequence reads: CATSESGTVYEQYF. DNA for the CDR3: TGTGCCACCAGTGAATCAGGGACCGTATACGAGCAGTACTTC.

This clone was seen just once. The chain is built from TRBV9 and TRBJ2-1; 11 nucleotides agree with TRBD2. Germline values: CDR1 SGDLS, CDR2 YYNGEE. Trimming cost V 4 bases and J 4 bases; bases outside gene matches: 4. This CDR3 is built from 15 residues. This CDR3 reads CASSLRLAGYNEQFF. The CDR3 nucleotides read TGTGCCAGCAGCCTCCGACTAGCGGGGTACAATGAGCAGTTCTTC.

J is TRBJ2-7 and V is TRBV6-5, with D perhaps being TRBD1 or TRBD2 (7 bases each). The CDR3 has 14 amino acids. The germline CDR1 and CDR2 sequences are MNHEY and SVGAGI. V shed 4 bases and J shed 6 bases, with 16 bases lying between them. The CDR3 is CASSWTTGRGEQYF. Written as DNA, the CDR3 is TGTGCCAGCAGTTGGACGACAGGGAGGGGCGAGCAGTACTTC.